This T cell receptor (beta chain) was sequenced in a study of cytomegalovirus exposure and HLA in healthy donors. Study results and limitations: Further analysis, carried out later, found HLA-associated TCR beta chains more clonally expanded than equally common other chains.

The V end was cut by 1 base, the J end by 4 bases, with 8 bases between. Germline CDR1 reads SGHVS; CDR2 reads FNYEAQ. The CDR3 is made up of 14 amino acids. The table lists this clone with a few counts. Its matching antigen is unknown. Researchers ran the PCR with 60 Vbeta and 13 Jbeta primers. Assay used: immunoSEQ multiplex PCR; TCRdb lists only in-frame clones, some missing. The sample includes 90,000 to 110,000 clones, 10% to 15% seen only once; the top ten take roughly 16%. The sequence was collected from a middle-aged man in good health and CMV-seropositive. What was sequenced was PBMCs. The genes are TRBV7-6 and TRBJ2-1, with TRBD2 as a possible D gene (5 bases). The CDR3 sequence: CASSLDGIYNEQFF. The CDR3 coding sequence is TGTGCCAGCAGCTTAGACGGGATATACAATGAGCAGTTCTTC.